Each of the 24 T cell receptor beta chains below was sequenced from the same sample in a study of cytomegalovirus exposure and HLA in healthy donors. This PCR relied on a set of 60 Vbeta primers and 13 Jbeta primers. Sequenced by immunoSEQ multiplex PCR; TCRdb stores in-frame clones only, minus some. This table has roughly 150,000 clones, over 70% appearing once. Sequencing used PBMCs. Receptor source: a male donor in good health and CMV-seronegative.

The rearrangement uses TRBV14 and TRBJ1-5; perhaps TRBD1 as D (5 bases). The germline gives CDR1 SGHDN, CDR2 FVKESK. V gave up 0 bases and J gave up 2 bases, with 14 bases separating them. This CDR3 comprises 17 residues. This chain's CDR3 is CASSQDRRGWRNQPQHF. For the CDR3, the DNA is TGTGCCAGCAGCCAAGATCGGAGGGGTTGGCGCAATCAGCCCCAGCATTTT. The full variable domain, with the rest looked up from reference TRBV14 and TRBJ1-5, is EAGVTQFPSHSVIEKGQTVTLRCDPISGHDNLYWYRRVMGKEIKFLLHFVKESKQDESGMPNNRFLAERTGGTYSTLKVQPAELEDSGVYFCASSQDRRGWRNQPQHFGDGTRLSIL.

V gene TRBV29-1 combines with J gene TRBJ2-7, with D uncertain. This CDR3 is built from 11 residues. Germline V gene lookup returns CDR1 SQVTM and CDR2 ANQGSEA. V dropped 7 bases and J dropped 0 bases, with 7 bases sitting between them. CDR3 residues: CSGISSYEQYF. Written as DNA, the CDR3 is TGCAGCGGAATTAGCTCCTACGAGCAGTACTTC.

The DNA for the CDR3 is TGTGCCAGCAGCGAACGACAAGGGAGAGAAAGTACTAGCACAGATACGCAGTATTTT. It codes for CASSERQGRESTSTDTQYF. J is TRBJ2-3 and V is TRBV11-2; weak D call: TRBD2 (5 bases). Trimming left V 5 bases short and J 0 bases short, with 24 bases between. This CDR3 comprises 19 residues. CDR1 SGHAT and CDR2 FQNNGV come from the germline V gene.

This chain connects TRBV5-1 to TRBJ1-1; unclear D gene. Germline CDR1 and CDR2: SGHRS and YFSETQ. V lost 0 bases and J lost 1, with 16 bases in between. The CDR3 extends over 17 amino acids. Here the CDR3 reads CASSLVASPFRNTEAFF. The CDR3 DNA is TGCGCCAGCAGCTTGGTAGCGTCGCCCTTTAGGAACACTGAAGCTTTCTTT.

The chain recombines TRBV5-8 with TRBJ2-3; TRBD2 agrees at 8 bases. Trimming removed 2 bases from V and 1 base from J; junction bases left unmatched: 0. Looked up from germline, CDR1 is SGHTS and CDR2 is YDEGEE. CDR3 size: 14 residues. CDR3 nucleotide sequence: TGTGCCAGCAGCTTCGGGGGGGGCACAGATACGCAGTATTTT. This codes for CASSFGGGTDTQYF. The entire variable domain, with the rest obtained from reference TRBV5-8 and TRBJ2-3, is as follows: EAGVTQSPTHLIKTRGQQATLRCSPISGHTSVYWYQQALGLGLQFLLWYDEGEERNRGNFPPRFSGRQFPNYSSELNVNALELEDSALYLCASSFGGGTDTQYFGPGTRLTVL.

The V gene is TRBV5-4, the J gene TRBJ2-3; 7 nucleotides match TRBD2. V lost 4 bases and J lost 4; bases outside the gene matches: 12. This CDR3 comprises 16 residues. The germline gives CDR1 SGHNT, CDR2 YYREEE (reference sequence). The CDR3 loop reads CASSATGGTRADTQYF. The CDR3 nucleotides are TGTGCCAGCAGCGCCACCGGGGGGACTCGGGCAGATACGCAGTATTTT.

This clone has more than one count but fewer than ten. The genes are TRBV15 and TRBJ2-2; weak D call: TRBD2 (6 bases). The V gene's germline CDR1 is LNHNV and CDR2 YYDKDF (reference sequence). V lost 3 bases and J 7 bases, leaving 15 bases between the germline ends. The CDR3 extends over 15 amino acids. In DNA form, the CDR3 reads TGTGCCACCAGCAGCGGGGGTCAGCAGAGCGGGGAGCTGTTTTTT. Encoded protein: CATSSGGQQSGELFF.

This clone was counted only a few times. The chain is built from TRBV18 and TRBJ1-6, with TRBD1 matching 7 bases. The CDR3 is 12 amino acids. The V gene end was trimmed by 6 bases and the J gene end by 13 bases; junction bases not matched to a gene: 6. CDR1 and CDR2 from the germline V gene are KGHSH and LQKENI. The CDR3 DNA is TGTGCCAGCTCTCAAGAACAGGGGCCCCTCCACTTT. It translates to CASSQEQGPLHF.

J is TRBJ1-2 and V is TRBV4-1; TRBD1 aligns across 8 bases. Germline CDR1 is MGHRA and CDR2 is YSYEKL. The CDR3 sequence is 16 residues long. Losses at the gene ends were 0 bases for V and 0 bases for J; bases not matched to a gene: 3. CDR3 residues: CASSQDDRGTNYGYTF. The CDR3 coding sequence is TGCGCCAGCAGCCAAGACGACAGGGGAACTAACTATGGCTACACCTTC.

This clone has just one count. This chain connects TRBV11-3 to TRBJ2-5; D is unresolved. CDR3 size: 13 residues. The germline V gene has CDR1 SGHNT and CDR2 YENEEA. Trimming removed 0 bases from V and 3 bases from J, with 5 bases in between. CDR3 coding DNA: TGTGCCAGCAGCTTAGATTCTAAAGAGACCCAGTACTTC. This sequence encodes CASSLDSKETQYF. Using reference TRBV11-3 and TRBJ2-5 for the parts outside the CDR3, the full variable domain is EAGVVQSPRYKIIEKKQPVAFWCNPISGHNTLYWYLQNLGQGPELLIRYENEEAVDDSQLPKDRFSAERLKGVDSTLKIQPAELGDSAVYLCASSLDSKETQYFGPGTRLLVL.

The rearrangement links TRBV19 to TRBJ1-4; D is possibly TRBD1 (5 bases). The CDR3 loop spans 15 amino acids. Deletions cut 4 bases from V and 5 bases from J, with 14 bases between. Germline V lookup: CDR1 LNHDA, CDR2 SQIVND (reference sequence). The CDR3 reads CASSKRQTFNEKLFF. The CDR3 DNA reads TGTGCCAGTAGTAAAAGACAGACCTTCAATGAAAAACTGTTTTTT. Looking up the rest from reference TRBV19 and TRBJ1-4 gives the full variable domain: DGGITQSPKYLFRKEGQNVTLSCEQNLNHDAMYWYRQDPGQGLRLIYYSQIVNDFQKGDIAEGYSVSREKKESFPLTVTSAQKNPTAFYLCASSKRQTFNEKLFFGSGTQLSVL.

The chain has TRBV4-1 and TRBJ2-4; 12 bases agree with TRBD2. The CDR3 sequence is 19 residues long. V lost 1 base and J lost 0; bases outside the gene matches: 7. Germline values: CDR1 MGHRA, CDR2 YSYEKL. Written as DNA, the CDR3 is TGCGCCAGCAGCCAAGCCCTAGCGGGAGGGTTACCAGCCAAAAACATTCAGTACTTC. It translates to CASSQALAGGLPAKNIQYF.

This clone was detected only a few times. The rearrangement joins TRBV27 to TRBJ1-1; no reliable D call. V was shortened by 3 bases and J by 1 base, with 9 bases between the two germline ends. Germline loops: CDR1 MNHEY, CDR2 SMNVEV (reference sequence). The CDR3 covers 14 residues. In DNA, the CDR3 is TGTGCCAGCAGTTTTGCAGTGGCGAACACTGAAGCTTTCTTT. Encoded protein: CASSFAVANTEAFF.

CDR3 sequence: CAWRTPTGTNYGYTF. DNA for the CDR3: TGTGCCTGGAGGACTCCGACAGGGACTAACTATGGCTACACCTTC. The chain links TRBV30 to TRBJ1-2, with 7 bases matching TRBD1. There are 15 residues in the CDR3. The V gene end was trimmed by 3 bases and the J gene end by 0 bases; junction bases not matched to a gene: 7. Germline loops: CDR1 GTSNPN, CDR2 SVGIG (reference sequence).

This clone was found a few times. The J gene is TRBJ1-4, the V gene TRBV6-1; 10 positions agree with TRBD1. The CDR3 spans 18 residues. Germline assignment: CDR1 MNHNS and CDR2 SASEGT. Trimming at V came to 1 base and at J to 0 bases, leaving 5 bases not matched to a gene. The CDR3 nucleotides are TGTGCCAGCAGTGAAGGATGGGGGACAGGGGCAACTAATGAAAAACTGTTTTTT. This gives the protein CASSEGWGTGATNEKLFF.

The chain uses TRBV15 and TRBJ1-4, with D perhaps TRBD1 (6 bases). The V end was cut by 0 bases, the J end by 7 bases, with 18 bases between. This CDR3 has 17 amino acids. Germline V gene data show CDR1 as LNHNV and CDR2 as YYDKDF (reference sequence). The DNA for the CDR3 is TGTGCCACCAGCAGAGATCTCCCGAGCAGGGGAGTTGAAAAACTGTTTTTT. Protein sequence: CATSRDLPSRGVEKLFF.

This clone appeared a single time. A read error may produce the germline difference seen at one junction end. The chain uses TRBV2 and TRBJ1-2; maybe TRBD1 (6 bases). Germline V gene data show CDR1 as SNHLY and CDR2 as FYNNEI. The CDR3 is 13 amino acids. This CDR3 is CASSEDRTVGYTF. As DNA, the CDR3 is TGTGCCAGCAGCGAAGACAGGACCGTCGGCTACACCTTC.

The rearrangement joins TRBV5-4 to TRBJ2-7, with TRBD1 as a possible D gene (6 bases). V gave up 5 bases and J gave up 0 bases, with 15 bases separating them. Per the germline V gene, CDR1 is SGHNT and CDR2 is YYREEE (reference sequence). This CDR3 comprises 15 residues. CDR3 coding DNA: TGTGCCAGCAGGGAGGACAGCGACGACTCCTACGAGCAGTACTTC. This gives the protein CASREDSDDSYEQYF. The full variable domain, rest sourced from reference TRBV5-4 and TRBJ2-7, is ETGVTQSPTHLIKTRGQQVTLRCSSQSGHNTVSWYQQALGQGPQFIFQYYREEENGRGNFPPRFSGLQFPNYSSELNVNALELDDSALYLCASREDSDDSYEQYFGPGTRLTVT.

The chain recombines TRBV6-1 with TRBJ2-7; 8 bases align to TRBD2. Trimming cost V 5 bases and J 2 bases; bases outside gene matches: 5. Germline values: CDR1 MNHNS, CDR2 SASEGT. The CDR3 runs to 14 residues. The CDR3 is CASSPGGAAYEQYF. The CDR3 DNA follows: TGTGCCAGCAGTCCCGGGGGGGCAGCCTACGAGCAGTACTTC.

This chain joins TRBV4-1 and TRBJ2-7, with 16 bases aligning to TRBD2. Germline V CDR1 and CDR2: MGHRA, YSYEKL. This CDR3 spans 18 amino acids. The V and J ends lost 0 bases and 3 bases, in that order; junction bases with no gene match: 5. CDR3 in amino acids: CASSQEGLAGGMLYEQYF. CDR3 sequence (DNA): TGCGCCAGCAGCCAAGAGGGACTAGCGGGAGGGATGCTCTACGAGCAGTACTTC.

This chain uses TRBV5-1 with TRBJ2-1; a possible D gene is TRBD1 (6 bases). The CDR3 spans 15 residues. Germline V gene data show CDR1 as SGHRS and CDR2 as YFSETQ. The ends were cut back, 0 bases at V and 6 bases at J, with 13 bases in the middle. CDR3 coding DNA: TGCGCCAGCAGCTTGGTACAGGGCAATCCCAATGAGCAGTTCTTC. Amino acid sequence: CASSLVQGNPNEQFF. The entire variable domain, with the rest obtained from reference TRBV5-1 and TRBJ2-1, is as follows: KAGVTQTPRYLIKTRGQQVTLSCSPISGHRSVSWYQQTPGQGLQFLFEYFSETQRNKGNFPGRFSGRQFSNSRSEMNVSTLELGDSALYLCASSLVQGNPNEQFFGPGTRLTVL.

This rearrangement joins TRBV18 to TRBJ2-1, with D hard to call. Germline lookup yields CDR1 KGHSH and CDR2 LQKENI. V lost 2 bases to trimming and J lost 2 bases, with 7 bases between them. CDR3 length equals 14 residues. CDR3 sequence (DNA): TGTGCCAGCTCACCAGCGAGGCCCTACAATGAGCAGTTCTTC. Protein sequence: CASSPARPYNEQFF.

J is TRBJ2-2 and V is TRBV30; weak D call: TRBD2 (5 bases). The CDR3 has 13 amino acids. Germline V gene data show CDR1 as GTSNPN and CDR2 as SVGIG (reference sequence). Trimming pared 2 bases from V and 9 bases from J, leaving 13 bases between. CDR3 protein: CAWSPEGIRELFF. The DNA for the CDR3 is TGTGCCTGGAGTCCTGAGGGCATCAGGGAGCTGTTTTTT.

The chain combines TRBV4-1 with TRBJ1-1; 7 positions agree with TRBD1. CDR1 is MGHRA, CDR2 YSYEKL, per germline. Trimming at V came to 1 base and at J to 1 base, leaving 6 bases not matched to a gene. The CDR3 totals 16 residues. The chain's CDR3 is CASSQVYRGWNTEAFF. DNA for the CDR3: TGCGCCAGCAGCCAAGTGTACAGGGGTTGGAACACTGAAGCTTTCTTT.